The sample holds a few counts of the clone carrying this T cell receptor beta chain. CDR3 length equals 16 residues. V was cut by 3 bases and J by 8 bases, with 19 bases left in between. Germline V gene sequence: CDR1 MDHEN, CDR2 SYDVKM. A sample-barcoded 5' primer and a J-beta primer mix were used in a second PCR of roughly 6 to 11 cycles. TCRdb analysed the 5' RACE reads with MiXCR anew, one entry per CDR3 protein. The sample carries about 800,000 distinct CDR3 sequences, approximately 25% recorded once. The data originate from a study of blood T cells in healthy people across ages. The same data also went into a second study, on T cells of mothers and their children. That source reports: The study recruited a few healthy Caucasian mothers and their six children as donors. With the M1S primer of the second PCR, sample barcodes and 2-4 random nucleotides were added. Sequencing returned over 8 million TCR beta CDR3 reads per mother and around 3 million per child.

Sequencing used blood. This receptor was taken from a boy aged 5 to 17 in good health. The chain recombines TRBV28 with TRBJ1-4; D possibly corresponds to TRBD1 (6 bases). The CDR3 DNA reads as TGTGCCAGCAGTTTCGGGACACTAAAGTTCGGGGAAAAACTGTTTTTT. It encodes CASSFGTLKFGEKLFF. Drawing the rest from reference TRBV28 and TRBJ1-4, the complete variable domain is DVKVTQSSRYLVKRTGEKVFLECVQDMDHENMFWYRQDPGLGLRLIYFSYDVKMKEKGDIPEGYSVSREKKERFSLILESASTNQTSMYLCASSFGTLKFGEKLFFGSGTQLSVL.